Listed below are T cell receptor beta chains from one sample, sequenced in a study of cytomegalovirus exposure and HLA in healthy donors. Sequencing was performed with immunoSEQ multiplex PCR; in TCRdb, only in-frame clones are kept and a portion is missing. The sample lists about 130,000 clones, around 74% occurring once. Sequencing was done on a sample of PBMCs. The origin of the receptors is a man between 18 and 35 years old in good health and CMV-seropositive. The CDR3 runs from the conserved cysteine through the conserved F or W. A D gene is named only where the DNA matches it firmly. Clone size is stated in some rows and not others, as once, few, many or a class when expanded.

d_gene: TRBD2; abundance: -; j_gene: TRBJ2-3; v_gene: TRBV29-1; CDR3nt: TGCAGCGTTGAAGTCGGACTAGCCACAGATACGCAGTATTTT; CDR3aa: CSVEVGLATDTQYF
d_gene: -; abundance: -; j_gene: TRBJ2-5; v_gene: TRBV19; CDR3nt: -; CDR3aa: CASTSGQGKETQYF
d_gene: -; abundance: -; j_gene: TRBJ1-1; v_gene: TRBV4-2; CDR3nt: TGTGCCAGCAGTCAATCCGGCGGGTACACTGAAGCTTTCTTT; CDR3aa: CASSQSGGYTEAFF
d_gene: -; abundance: once; j_gene: TRBJ2-1; v_gene: TRBV5-6; CDR3nt: TGTGCCAGCAGCTTGGCCGGGACTCCGAGCTCCTACAATGAGCAGTTCTTC; CDR3aa: CASSLAGTPSSYNEQFF
d_gene: -; abundance: once; j_gene: TRBJ1-2; v_gene: TRBV5-1; CDR3nt: TGCGCCAGCAGCTTGGCCTCGGGTAATGGCTACACCTTC; CDR3aa: CASSLASGNGYTF
d_gene: TRBD2; abundance: -; j_gene: TRBJ2-1; v_gene: TRBV28; CDR3nt: TGTGCCAGCAGTTTATCCCAGCGGGGGGGGCAGTTCTTC; CDR3aa: CASSLSQRGGQFF
d_gene: -; abundance: -; j_gene: TRBJ1-2; v_gene: TRBV12-5; CDR3nt: TGTGCTAGTGGTTTGGTTCCGGGGTGGGGTGGCTACACCTTC; CDR3aa: CASGLVPGWGGYTF
d_gene: -; abundance: -; j_gene: TRBJ1-5; v_gene: TRBV7-9; CDR3nt: TGTGCCAGCAGCTTAGCGTCTGGGGGGAATCAGCCCCAGCATTTT; CDR3aa: CASSLASGGNQPQHF
d_gene: -; abundance: -; j_gene: TRBJ2-7; v_gene: TRBV7-2; CDR3nt: TGTGCCAGCAGCTCCATAGCGCCCTCCTACGAGCAGTACTTC; CDR3aa: CASSSIAPSYEQYF
d_gene: TRBD1; abundance: -; j_gene: TRBJ1-1; v_gene: TRBV19; CDR3nt: TGTGCCAGTAGAGGACAGGGGGTTGAAGCTTTCTTT; CDR3aa: CASRGQGVEAFF
d_gene: -; abundance: -; j_gene: TRBJ1-5; v_gene: TRBV6-1; CDR3nt: TGTGCCAGCGTTACACAGGGCAAGGGCAATCAGCCCCAGCATTTT; CDR3aa: CASVTQGKGNQPQHF
d_gene: -; abundance: -; j_gene: TRBJ2-5; v_gene: TRBV4-1; CDR3nt: TGCGCCAGCAGCCAAGGTTTCAGAGAGACCCAGTACTTC; CDR3aa: CASSQGFRETQYF
d_gene: -; abundance: -; j_gene: TRBJ2-7; v_gene: TRBV7-2; CDR3nt: TGTGCCAGCAGCTGGGGAGGGGGGGCTTACGAGCAGTACTTC; CDR3aa: CASSWGGGAYEQYF
d_gene: -; abundance: -; j_gene: TRBJ1-1; v_gene: TRBV7-6; CDR3nt: TGTGCCAGCAGCTTAGCGCACGGACAGAGGAACACTGAAGCTTTCTTT; CDR3aa: CASSLAHGQRNTEAFF
d_gene: TRBD2; abundance: few; j_gene: TRBJ2-7; v_gene: TRBV5-1; CDR3nt: TGCGCCAGCAGCTTCCTAGCGGGGGGGCCGCAGGAGCAGTACTTC; CDR3aa: CASSFLAGGPQEQYF
d_gene: TRBD1; abundance: -; j_gene: TRBJ1-2; v_gene: TRBV9; CDR3nt: TGTGCCAGCAGCCCCACTTCGGACAGGGGCTATGGCTACACCTTC; CDR3aa: CASSPTSDRGYGYTF
d_gene: -; abundance: few; j_gene: TRBJ1-2; v_gene: TRBV9; CDR3nt: TGTGCCAGCAGCGGTTACTCGGGCTACACCTTC; CDR3aa: CASSGYSGYTF
d_gene: TRBD2; abundance: -; j_gene: TRBJ2-3; v_gene: TRBV25-1; CDR3nt: TGTGCCAGCAGTGCCGACGGGGTAGCGGGGTCCCCTTATACGCAGTATTTT; CDR3aa: CASSADGVAGSPYTQYF
d_gene: -; abundance: -; j_gene: TRBJ1-1; v_gene: TRBV6-5; CDR3nt: TGTGCCAGCAGTTACGCCAGTATAGCTTTCTTT; CDR3aa: CASSYASIAFF
d_gene: TRBD1; abundance: -; j_gene: TRBJ2-7; v_gene: TRBV10-3; CDR3nt: TGTGCCATCAGTCCGACGGACAGGGGGACCTACGAGCAGTACTTC; CDR3aa: CAISPTDRGTYEQYF
d_gene: -; abundance: few; j_gene: TRBJ2-2; v_gene: TRBV5-1; CDR3nt: TGCGCCAGCAGCTTGGGCCCGGCGGGCAGGGGTCCCGGGGAGCTGTTTTTT; CDR3aa: CASSLGPAGRGPGELFF
d_gene: -; abundance: -; j_gene: TRBJ2-7; v_gene: TRBV27; CDR3nt: TGTGCCAGCAGCTACAGACAGGGACTCTTCTACGAGCAGTACTTC; CDR3aa: CASSYRQGLFYEQYF
d_gene: TRBD2; abundance: -; j_gene: TRBJ2-5; v_gene: TRBV4-1; CDR3nt: TGCGCCAGCAGCCAAGCAAGCGGCGGGGGAGAGACCCAGTACTTC; CDR3aa: CASSQASGGGETQYF
d_gene: -; abundance: few; j_gene: TRBJ1-1; v_gene: TRBV28; CDR3nt: TGTGCCACCATTGGAGGATGGACGATGAACACTGAAGCTTTCTTT; CDR3aa: CATIGGWTMNTEAFF
d_gene: -; abundance: -; j_gene: TRBJ1-2; v_gene: TRBV5-6; CDR3nt: TGTGCCAGCAAGGCGCAGGTGCGAGATGGCTACACCTTC; CDR3aa: CASKAQVRDGYTF
d_gene: -; abundance: -; j_gene: TRBJ1-2; v_gene: TRBV6-1; CDR3nt: TGTGCCAGCACCCCAGTGGAGGCTAGCTATGGCTACACCTTC; CDR3aa: CASTPVEASYGYTF
d_gene: -; abundance: -; j_gene: TRBJ2-3; v_gene: TRBV11-3; CDR3nt: TGTGCCAGCAGCCCTGATGGGGCCACAGATACGCAGTATTTT; CDR3aa: CASSPDGATDTQYF